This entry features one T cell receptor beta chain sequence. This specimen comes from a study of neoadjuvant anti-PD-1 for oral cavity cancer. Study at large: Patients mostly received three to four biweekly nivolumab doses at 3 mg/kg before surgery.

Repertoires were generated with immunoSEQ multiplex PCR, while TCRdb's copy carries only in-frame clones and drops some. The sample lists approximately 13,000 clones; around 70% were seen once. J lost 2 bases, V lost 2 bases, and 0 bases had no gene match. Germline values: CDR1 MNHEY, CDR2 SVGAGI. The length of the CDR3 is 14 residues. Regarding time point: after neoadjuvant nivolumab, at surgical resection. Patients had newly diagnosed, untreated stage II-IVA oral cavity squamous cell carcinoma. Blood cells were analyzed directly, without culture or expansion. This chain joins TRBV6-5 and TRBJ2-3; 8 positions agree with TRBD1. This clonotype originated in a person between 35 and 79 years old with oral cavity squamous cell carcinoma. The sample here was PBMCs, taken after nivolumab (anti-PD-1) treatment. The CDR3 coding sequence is TGTGCCAGCAGTTACCAGGGGGCCACAGATACGCAGTATTTT. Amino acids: CASSYQGATDTQYF.